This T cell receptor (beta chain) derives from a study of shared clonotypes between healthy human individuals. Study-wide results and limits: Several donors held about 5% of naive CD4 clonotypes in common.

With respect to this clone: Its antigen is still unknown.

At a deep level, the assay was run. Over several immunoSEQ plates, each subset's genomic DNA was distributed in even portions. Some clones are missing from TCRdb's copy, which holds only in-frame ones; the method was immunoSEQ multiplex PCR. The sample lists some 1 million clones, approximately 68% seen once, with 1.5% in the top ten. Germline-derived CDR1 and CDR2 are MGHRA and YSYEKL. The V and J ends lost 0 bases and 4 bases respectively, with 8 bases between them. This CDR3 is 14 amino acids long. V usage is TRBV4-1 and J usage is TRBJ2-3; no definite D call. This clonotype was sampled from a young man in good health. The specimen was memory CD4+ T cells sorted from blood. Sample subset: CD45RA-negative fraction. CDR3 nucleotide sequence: TGCGCCAGCAGCCAAGATCGGGCACCAGATACGCAGTATTTT. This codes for CASSQDRAPDTQYF.